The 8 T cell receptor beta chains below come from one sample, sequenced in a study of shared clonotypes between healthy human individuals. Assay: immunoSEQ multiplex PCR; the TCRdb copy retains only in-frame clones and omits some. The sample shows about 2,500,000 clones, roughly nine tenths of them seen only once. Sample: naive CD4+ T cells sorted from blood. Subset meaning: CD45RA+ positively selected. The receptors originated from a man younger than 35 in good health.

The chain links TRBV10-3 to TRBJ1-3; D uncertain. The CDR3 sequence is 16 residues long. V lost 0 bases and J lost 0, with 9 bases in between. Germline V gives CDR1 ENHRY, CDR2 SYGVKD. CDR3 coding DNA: TGTGCCATCAGTGAGTCCTACAGCCGCTCTGGAAACACCATATATTTT. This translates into CAISESYSRSGNTIYF.

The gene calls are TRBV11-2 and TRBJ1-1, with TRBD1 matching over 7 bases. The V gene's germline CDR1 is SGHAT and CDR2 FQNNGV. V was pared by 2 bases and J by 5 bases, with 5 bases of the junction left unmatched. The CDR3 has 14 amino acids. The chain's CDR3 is CASSLWEGATEAFF. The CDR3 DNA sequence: TGTGCCAGCAGCTTATGGGAGGGGGCGACTGAAGCTTTCTTT.

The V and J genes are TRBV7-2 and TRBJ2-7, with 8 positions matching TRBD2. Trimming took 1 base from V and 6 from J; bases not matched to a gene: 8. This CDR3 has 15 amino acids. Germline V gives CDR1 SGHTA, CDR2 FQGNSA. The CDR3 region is CASSLDSGISIEQYF. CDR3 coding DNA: TGTGCCAGCAGCTTAGATAGCGGGATAAGCATCGAGCAGTACTTC.

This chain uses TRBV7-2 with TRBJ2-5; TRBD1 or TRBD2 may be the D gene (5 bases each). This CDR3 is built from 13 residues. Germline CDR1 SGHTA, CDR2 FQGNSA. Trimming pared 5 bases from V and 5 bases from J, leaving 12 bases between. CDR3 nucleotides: TGTGCCAGCAGCCGGGGCGCTGGGGAGACCCAGTACTTC. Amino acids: CASSRGAGETQYF. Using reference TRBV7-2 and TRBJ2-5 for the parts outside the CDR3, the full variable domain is GAGVSQSPSNKVTEKGKDVELRCDPISGHTALYWYRQSLGQGLEFLIYFQGNSAPDKSGLPSDRFSAERTGGSVSTLTIQRTQQEDSAVYLCASSRGAGETQYFGPGTRLLVL.

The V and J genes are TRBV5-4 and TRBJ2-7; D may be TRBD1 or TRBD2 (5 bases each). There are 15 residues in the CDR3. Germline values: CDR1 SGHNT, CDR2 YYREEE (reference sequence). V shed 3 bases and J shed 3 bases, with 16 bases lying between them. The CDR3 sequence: CASSSTGTDIYEQYF. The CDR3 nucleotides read TGTGCCAGCAGCTCCACCGGGACGGACATCTACGAGCAGTACTTC.

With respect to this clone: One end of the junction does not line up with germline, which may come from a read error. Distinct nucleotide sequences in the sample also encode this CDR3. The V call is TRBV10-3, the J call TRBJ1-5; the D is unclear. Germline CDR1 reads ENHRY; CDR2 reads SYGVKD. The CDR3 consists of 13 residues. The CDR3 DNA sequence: TGCGCCATCAGTACGAATAGCAATCAGCCCCAGCATTTT. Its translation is CAISTNSNQPQHF.

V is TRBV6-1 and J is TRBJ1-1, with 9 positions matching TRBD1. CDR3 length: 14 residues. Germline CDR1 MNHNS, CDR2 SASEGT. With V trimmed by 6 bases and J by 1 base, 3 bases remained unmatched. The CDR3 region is CASSRTGENTEAFF. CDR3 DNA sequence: TGTGCCAGCAGCCGGACAGGGGAGAACACTGAAGCTTTCTTT.

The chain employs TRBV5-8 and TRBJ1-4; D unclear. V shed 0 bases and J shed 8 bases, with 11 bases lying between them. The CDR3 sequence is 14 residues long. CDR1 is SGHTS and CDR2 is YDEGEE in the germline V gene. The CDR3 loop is CASSLEVGWEKLFF. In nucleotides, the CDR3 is TGTGCCAGCAGCTTGGAAGTGGGTTGGGAAAAACTGTTTTTT.